This TCR beta chain was found in a study of blood T cell repertoires in COVID-19. Study as a whole: The origin of the acute and convalescent COVID-19 samples was the United States, Italy and Spain. T cells, B-cell-depleted T cells, or PBMCs supplied cDNA or gDNA.

In the authors' methods: Amplification from reference gene primers served as the basis for estimated nucleated cell counts. Measured with immunoSEQ multiplex PCR; TCRdb has only the in-frame clones, and not every one. The V and J calls and the clone size are those of that table, but D and trimming were determined from the DNA. The sample lists under 85,000 clones; around nine tenths were seen once. The CDR3 sequence is 15 residues long. V lost 7 bases to trimming and J lost 0 bases, with 16 bases between them. Germline-derived CDR1 and CDR2 are SGHTA and FQGNSA. The sequenced sample was peripheral blood. The TCR was taken from a man between 65 and 85 years old with active or convalescent COVID-19. The chain uses TRBV7-2 and TRBJ2-7, with D maybe TRBD2 (5 bases). The CDR3 DNA is TGTGCCAGCACCCATCCCGGGAAAGTCTCCTACGAGCAGTACTTC. It translates to CASTHPGKVSYEQYF.